In its sample, the clone carrying this T cell receptor (beta chain) was seen a few times. Its antigen remains unidentified. DNA at approximately 200 ng, tens of thousands of T cell genomes, went into sorted-subset replicate PCRs. Profiled with immunoSEQ multiplex PCR; TCRdb holds only in-frame clones, not every one. The sample contains approximately 2,300,000 clones, roughly 92% of which appear only once. Between the trimmed V and J ends, which lost 4 bases and 7 bases, there was a span of 14 bases. This CDR3 comprises 14 residues. From germline, CDR1 is LGHNA and CDR2 YNFKEQ. The record originates from a study of shared clonotypes between healthy human individuals. Whole-study findings and limits: When compared with the clonotypes that were shared by all four sorted-subset donors, the non-shared clonotypes turned out to have lower generation probabilities.

This chain uses TRBV4-2 with TRBJ1-5, with D unclear. This receptor was identified in a man between 18 and 29 years old in good health. Some clones in this sample may be carry-over from other donors' samples. What was sequenced was naive CD4+ T cells from PBMCs. Sample subset: CD45RA+ positively selected. The CDR3 DNA follows: TGTGCCAGCAGCCTCAACAAGGGAAACCAGCCCCAGCATTTT. This codes for CASSLNKGNQPQHF.